Shown below are 11 T cell receptor beta chains from a single sample sequenced in a study of blood T cell repertoires in COVID-19. Some clones are missing from TCRdb's copy, which holds only in-frame ones; the method was immunoSEQ multiplex PCR. Among around 430,000 clones listed, 80% to 90% were seen once. The sequenced material came from PBMCs or T cells enriched from blood (not recorded which). The receptor set was obtained from a woman in her 50s who had recovered from COVID-19.

The J gene is TRBJ1-2, the V gene TRBV11-2; 9 bases fit TRBD1. The J segment lost 6 bases and the V segment lost 5 bases, leaving 1 base of the junction unmatched. The CDR3 is 12 amino acids. Germline-derived CDR1 and CDR2 are SGHAT and FQNNGV. CDR3 residues: CASSRQGDGYTF. Here the CDR3 DNA reads TGTGCCAGCAGCCGACAGGGGGATGGCTACACCTTC.

The chain has TRBV19 and TRBJ1-5; 9 bases fit TRBD1. Germline-derived CDR1 and CDR2 are LNHDA and SQIVND (reference sequence). Trimming cost V 5 bases and J 0 bases; bases outside gene matches: 2. The CDR3 loop spans 15 amino acids. The CDR3 DNA reads as TGTGCCAGTAGTGGACAGGGGAATAGCAATCAGCCCCAGCATTTT. Amino acids: CASSGQGNSNQPQHF.

The gene calls are TRBV7-2 and TRBJ1-6; TRBD1 might be the D (5 bases). This CDR3 contains 15 residues. Germline CDR1 SGHTA, CDR2 FQGNSA. Trimming removed 1 base from V and 11 bases from J, with 15 bases in between. The CDR3 DNA reads TGTGCCAGCAGCTTAGGTCAGGGCTTGGCTGCACCCCTCCACTTT. Its translation: CASSLGQGLAAPLHF.

Written as DNA, the CDR3 is TGTGCCAGCAGCTTAGCGGGACAGACTAACTATGGCTACACCTTC. Its translation is CASSLAGQTNYGYTF. The chain is built from TRBV7-8 and TRBJ1-2; 7 bases agree with TRBD1. The V gene end was trimmed by 0 bases and the J gene end by 0 bases; junction bases not matched to a gene: 1. The CDR3 is 15 amino acids. CDR1 is SGHVS, CDR2 FQNEAQ, per germline.

The chain recombines TRBV5-5 with TRBJ2-5; TRBD1 aligns across 9 bases. V was pared by 4 bases and J by 4 bases, with 5 bases of the junction left unmatched. The CDR3 covers 14 residues. CDR1 and CDR2 (germline): SGHKS, YYEKEE (reference sequence). For the CDR3, the DNA is TGTGCCAGCAGCAGGGGACAGGGCGGAGAGACCCAGTACTTC. Its protein product is CASSRGQGGETQYF.

As to this clone: Other DNA sequences of this sample code for an identical CDR3. This sequence joins TRBV2 and TRBJ2-7, with a weak D call TRBD1 (5 bases). Trimming left V 2 bases short and J 3 bases short, with 5 bases between. The CDR3 loop spans 12 amino acids. In germline, CDR1 is SNHLY, CDR2 FYNNEI. The CDR3: CASSEQGYEQYF. CDR3 bases: TGTGCCAGCAGTGAACAGGGCTACGAGCAGTACTTC.

The V gene is TRBV5-4, the J gene TRBJ1-1; D is unclear. This CDR3 spans 14 amino acids. Trimming stripped 0 bases from V and 7 bases from J, with 13 bases between. CDR1 SGHNT and CDR2 YYREEE come from the germline V gene (reference sequence). This CDR3 is CASSLVGRPHEAFF. The CDR3 bases are TGTGCCAGCAGCTTGGTAGGGAGGCCACATGAAGCTTTCTTT.

CDR3 nucleotide sequence: TGTGCCAGCAGCTCAAGGGGAATTACCAATAATTCACCCCTCCACTTT. This sequence encodes CASSSRGITNNSPLHF. The chain joins TRBV11-2 to TRBJ1-6, with D perhaps matching TRBD1 (5 bases). The CDR3 has 16 amino acids. V was clipped by 4 bases and J by 5 bases, with 15 bases between them. The germline V gene has CDR1 SGHAT and CDR2 FQNNGV. The complete variable domain, with remaining parts taken from reference TRBV11-2 and TRBJ1-6, reads EAGVAQSPRYKIIEKRQSVAFWCNPISGHATLYWYQQILGQGPKLLIQFQNNGVVDDSQLPKDRFSAERLKGVDSTLKIQPAKLEDSAVYLCASSSRGITNNSPLHFGNGTRLTVT.

In this sample, this clone turned up once. This sequence joins TRBV19 and TRBJ1-1; D may be TRBD1 (5 bases). Between the trimmed V and J ends, which lost 2 bases and 4 bases, there was a span of 14 bases. The CDR3 contains 15 residues. CDR1 and CDR2 from the germline V gene are LNHDA and SQIVND (reference sequence). The CDR3 region is CASSISLSGGTEAFF. The CDR3, as DNA: TGTGCCAGTAGTATAAGCCTCTCGGGGGGCACTGAAGCTTTCTTT.

This sequence joins TRBV4-1 and TRBJ2-7; TRBD1 aligns across 8 bases. Germline trimming cut 1 base from V and 1 base from J; bases unmatched to any gene: 6. The CDR3 length is 16 residues. In germline, CDR1 is MGHRA, CDR2 YSYEKL. The DNA of the CDR3 is TGCGCCAGCAGCCAAGCGGGCCAGGGGGCATCCTACGAGCAGTACTTC. Residues: CASSQAGQGASYEQYF.

This rearrangement joins TRBV24-1 to TRBJ1-5; D remains ambiguous. Germline V gene lookup returns CDR1 KGHDR and CDR2 SFDVKD. The ends were cut back, 4 bases at V and 2 bases at J, with 8 bases in the middle. The length of the CDR3 is 14 residues. The DNA of the CDR3 is TGTGCCACCAGTGAAAGTGGAGGCAATCAGCCCCAGCATTTT. Residues: CATSESGGNQPQHF.